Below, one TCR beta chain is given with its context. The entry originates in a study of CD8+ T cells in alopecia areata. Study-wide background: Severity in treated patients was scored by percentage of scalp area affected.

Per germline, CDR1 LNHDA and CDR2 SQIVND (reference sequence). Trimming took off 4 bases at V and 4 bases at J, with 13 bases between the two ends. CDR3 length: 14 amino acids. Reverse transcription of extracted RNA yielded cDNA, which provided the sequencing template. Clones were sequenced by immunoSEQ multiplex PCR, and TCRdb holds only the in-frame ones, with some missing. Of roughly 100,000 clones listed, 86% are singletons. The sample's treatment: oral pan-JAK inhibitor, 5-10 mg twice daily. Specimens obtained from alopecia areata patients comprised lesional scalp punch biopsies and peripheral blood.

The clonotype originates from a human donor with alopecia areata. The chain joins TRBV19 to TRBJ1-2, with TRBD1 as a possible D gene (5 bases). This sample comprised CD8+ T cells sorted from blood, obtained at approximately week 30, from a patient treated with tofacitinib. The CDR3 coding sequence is TGTGCCAGTAGTAGATCGGGAGACAGCTATGGCTACACCTTC. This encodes CASSRSGDSYGYTF.